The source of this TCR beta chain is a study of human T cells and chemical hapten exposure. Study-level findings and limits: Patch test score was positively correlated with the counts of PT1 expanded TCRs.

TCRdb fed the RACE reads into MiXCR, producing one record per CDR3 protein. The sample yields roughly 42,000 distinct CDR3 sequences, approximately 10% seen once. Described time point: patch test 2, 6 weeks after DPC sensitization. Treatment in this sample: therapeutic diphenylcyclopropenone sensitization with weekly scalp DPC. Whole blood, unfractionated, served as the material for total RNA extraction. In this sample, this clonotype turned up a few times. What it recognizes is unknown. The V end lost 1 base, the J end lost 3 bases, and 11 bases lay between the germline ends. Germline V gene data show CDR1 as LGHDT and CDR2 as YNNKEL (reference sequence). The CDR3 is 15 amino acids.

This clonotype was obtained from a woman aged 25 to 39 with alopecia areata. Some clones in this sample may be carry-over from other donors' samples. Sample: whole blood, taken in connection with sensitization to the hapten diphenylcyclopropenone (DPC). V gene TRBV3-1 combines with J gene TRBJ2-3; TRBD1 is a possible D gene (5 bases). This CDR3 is CASSQGAGWTDTQYF. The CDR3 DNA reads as TGTGCCAGCAGCCAAGGGGCAGGGTGGACAGATACGCAGTATTTT.